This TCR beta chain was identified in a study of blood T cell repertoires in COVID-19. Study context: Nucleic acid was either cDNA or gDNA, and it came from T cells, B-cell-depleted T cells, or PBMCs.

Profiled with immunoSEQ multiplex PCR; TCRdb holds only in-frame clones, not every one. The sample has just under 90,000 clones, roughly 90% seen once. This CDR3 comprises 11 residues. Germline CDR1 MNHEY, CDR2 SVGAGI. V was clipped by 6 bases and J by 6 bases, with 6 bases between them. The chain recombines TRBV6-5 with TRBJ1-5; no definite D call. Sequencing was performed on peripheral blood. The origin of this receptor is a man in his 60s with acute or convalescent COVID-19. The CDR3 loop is CASRLGQPQHF. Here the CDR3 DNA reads TGTGCCAGCAGACTTGGTCAGCCCCAGCATTTT.